A selection of T cell receptor beta chains follows, all from one sample in a study of regulatory T cells. The protocol was immunoSEQ multiplex PCR, while the TCRdb copy is restricted to in-frame clones and leaves out a portion. The sample records about 20,000 clones, roughly 93% being singletons. Sequenced sample: CD8+ T cells sorted from blood. These receptors were collected from a child aged 2 to 15 with CD3G deficiency. The CDR3 runs from the conserved cysteine through the conserved F or W. Each record gives: CDR3 protein, CDR3 DNA, clone size, J gene, D gene, V gene. A D gene is named only where the DNA matches it firmly. A row's size may be missing; if present it is once, few, many or a size class.

CDR3: CASSQFPGRPDTQYF; DNA: TGCGCCAGCAGCCAATTTCCGGGGAGGCCGGATACGCAGTATTTT; size: -; J: TRBJ2-3; D: -; V: TRBV4-1
CDR3: CASNTGAGANVLTF; DNA: TGTGCCAGTAACACAGGGGCTGGGGCCAACGTCCTGACTTTC; size: -; J: TRBJ2-6; D: TRBD1; V: TRBV19
CDR3: CASSLGVDTGELFF; DNA: TGTGCCAGCAGTTTAGGGGTGGACACCGGGGAGCTGTTTTTT; size: -; J: TRBJ2-2; D: -; V: TRBV27
CDR3: CASSSLLRDRGYRTDTQYF; DNA: TGTGCCAGCAGTTCCCTGCTCCGGGACAGGGGGTATAGGACAGATACGCAGTATTTT; size: once; J: TRBJ2-3; D: TRBD1; V: TRBV28